This T cell receptor (beta chain) was found in a study of PD-1 blockade in classical Hodgkin lymphoma. Whole-study context: Treatment was intravenous nivolumab, 3 mg/kg every 2 weeks, until progression.

Points on this clone: Antigen: not known.

General study points: CD4+ TCR diversity, unlike CD8+, rose significantly by C4D1. Complete responders possessed baseline diversity comparable to newly diagnosed patients. According to reports, newly diagnosed patients had lower baseline TCR diversity than healthy donors, and relapsed/refractory patients had lower baseline TCR diversity still.

The assay was immunoSEQ multiplex PCR, and TCRdb's table has in-frame clones only and misses some. The sample holds about 43,000 clones; around 72% are singletons and the top ten take approximately 10%. The CDR3 contains 12 residues. Germline CDR1 reads SGDLS; CDR2 reads YYNGEE. V was pared by 7 bases and J by 4 bases, with 10 bases between. Patients all relapsed after autologous stem cell transplantation, and there was variation in brentuximab vedotin exposure. The clonotype comes from a human donor with classical Hodgkin lymphoma. The chain carries TRBV9 and TRBJ2-3, with D unclear. Sample: peripheral blood mononuclear cells (PBMCs), taken at baseline. Here the CDR3 DNA reads TGTGCCAGCGCTTTGGTCGCAGATACGCAGTATTTT. Translating gives CASALVADTQYF.